The 18 T cell receptor beta chains presented below share a single source sample, sequenced in a study of blood T cell repertoires in acute mononucleosis. Time point denoted: acute infectious mononucleosis, at clinical presentation within 2 weeks of symptom onset (visit 1). Measured with immunoSEQ multiplex PCR; TCRdb has only the in-frame clones, and not every one. The sample yields some 7,000 clones, about 25% seen once. Sequenced material: EBV YVL epitope tetramer+ CD8+ T cells sorted from PBMCs, taken during acute infectious mononucleosis. Indicated subset: CD8 T cells binding a tetramer with EBV BRLF1 109-117 peptide (YVL-BR). All receptors derive from a young woman with infectious mononucleosis caused by EBV.

This clone has more than one count but fewer than ten. No DNA is shown, since the ends of the CDR3 on it are uncertain; the CDR3 is the one TCRdb lists. CDR3 amino acids: CASLYLGELFFF. The chain links TRBV19 to TRBJ2-2; TRBD2 is the table's D call, not checked against the DNA. The CDR3 is 12 residues long, ends included. The V gene's germline CDR1 is LNHDA and CDR2 SQIVND (reference sequence).

CDR3 sequence reads: CASSPLVTSGSDFTDTQYF. For the CDR3, the DNA is TGTGCCAGCAGCCCACTGGTGACTAGCGGTAGCGATTTCACAGATACGCAGTATTTT. This sequence joins TRBV7-4 and TRBJ2-3; TRBD2 aligns across 9 bases. This CDR3 has 19 residues. V shed 5 bases and J 2 bases; nucleotides not matched to a gene: 17. Germline loops: CDR1 SGHVT, CDR2 SQSDAQ.

As regards this clone: A far larger clone is a single base away, which makes a read error likely. The V call is TRBV30, the J call TRBJ2-1, with D perhaps TRBD1 or TRBD2 (5 bases each). Per germline, CDR1 GTSNPN and CDR2 SVGIG (reference sequence). The V end was cut by 5 bases, the J end by 4 bases, with 15 bases between. The CDR3 is 14 residues long. CDR3 DNA sequence: TGTGCCTGGGCGGACAACGAGGGGTACAATGAGCAGTTCTTC. The encoded protein is CAWADNEGYNEQFF.

This clone was observed a handful of times. A far larger clone is just one base off, so this is likely a read error. The chain has TRBV6-5 and TRBJ2-1; D possibly uses TRBD1 or TRBD2 (7 bases each). Trimming removed 10 bases from V and 10 bases from J, with 23 bases in between. The CDR3 extends over 14 amino acids. Germline V CDR1 and CDR2: MNHEY, SVGAGI. CDR3: CAIRGGRETYEQFF. The DNA of the CDR3 is TGTGCCATCAGGGGGGGACGGGAAACCTACGAGCAGTTCTTC.

The chain employs TRBV19 and TRBJ2-7; 7 bases are shared with TRBD1. The CDR3 contains 16 residues. The V gene's germline CDR1 is LNHDA and CDR2 SQIVND (reference sequence). V trimming: 9 bases; J trimming: 0 bases; junction bases outside the gene matches: 14. CDR3 in DNA: TGTGCCAGCAGCACATACCGGGACAGTCTCTCCTACGAGCAGTACTTC. It translates to CASSTYRDSLSYEQYF. Variable domain in full (rest from reference TRBV19 and TRBJ2-7): DGGITQSPKYLFRKEGQNVTLSCEQNLNHDAMYWYRQDPGQGLRLIYYSQIVNDFQKGDIAEGYSVSREKKESFPLTVTSAQKNPTAFYLCASSTYRDSLSYEQYFGPGTRLTVT.

This clone has a handful of counts. The chain has TRBV27 and TRBJ2-3; 10 bases are shared with TRBD2. This CDR3 has 15 amino acids. Trimming removed 7 bases from V and 1 base from J; junction bases left unmatched: 5. CDR1 is MNHEY, CDR2 SMNVEV, per germline (reference sequence). The CDR3, as DNA: TGTGCCAGCACCGACCTAGCGGGAGGCACAGATACGCAGTATTTT. It specifies CASTDLAGGTDTQYF.

Ten or more counts support this clone. This chain links TRBV23-1 with TRBJ2-7; D remains unclear. TRBV23-1 is flagged as an ORF with uncertain function. The CDR3 length is 13 residues. Trimming cost V 6 bases and J 3 bases, with 12 bases left between them. Written as DNA, the CDR3 is TGCGCCAGCAGCCAAGACCCCAGCTACGAGCAGTACTTC. Translated, it gives CASSQDPSYEQYF.

The V and J genes are TRBV25-1 and TRBJ2-5, with a weak D call TRBD1 (6 bases). V was shortened by 5 bases and J by 1 base, with 14 bases between the two germline ends. Germline CDR1 MGHDK, CDR2 SYGVNS. The CDR3 contains 15 residues. Here the CDR3 reads CASSYLRGSQETQYF. CDR3 bases: TGTGCCAGCAGTTACCTCAGGGGTTCCCAAGAGACCCAGTACTTC. Together with reference TRBV25-1 and TRBJ2-5, the CDR3 gives the full variable domain: EADIYQTPRYLVIGTGKKITLECSQTMGHDKMYWYQQDPGMELHLIHYSYGVNSTEKGDLSSESTVSRIRTEHFPLTLESARPSHTSQYLCASSYLRGSQETQYFGPGTRLLVL.

This clone was seen repeatedly, ten times or more. The V and J genes are TRBV10-3 and TRBJ2-5, with TRBD1 identical over 8 bases. Germline V gene data show CDR1 as ENHRY and CDR2 as SYGVKD. Trimming at V came to 10 bases and at J to 4 bases, leaving 8 bases not matched to a gene. The CDR3 has 13 amino acids. The CDR3 here is CASTRQGRETQYF. The CDR3 DNA reads as TGTGCCAGCACTAGACAGGGGAGAGAGACCCAGTACTTC.

This clone was counted between two and nine times. A far larger clone is one base from this, pointing to a likely read error. This chain joins TRBV13 and TRBJ2-1; TRBD2 might be the D (5 bases). The CDR3 has 13 amino acids. Trimming took off 3 bases at V and 10 bases at J, with 13 bases between the two ends. Germline assignment: CDR1 PRHDT and CDR2 FYEKMQ (reference sequence). The CDR3 region has the DNA TGTGCCAGCAGCTTGGCTGGATCGGGAGAGCAGTTCTTC. Translating gives CASSLAGSGEQFF.

The chain has TRBV11-2 and TRBJ2-6, with 9 nucleotides matching TRBD1. The germline CDR1 and CDR2 sequences are SGHAT and FQNNGV. The CDR3 is 14 amino acids. V trimming: 5 bases; J trimming: 12 bases; junction bases outside the gene matches: 8. CDR3 region: CASSPGTGNSVLTF. The CDR3 DNA sequence: TGTGCCAGCAGCCCCGGGACAGGGAATTCCGTCCTGACTTTC. Drawing the rest from reference TRBV11-2 and TRBJ2-6, the complete variable domain is EAGVAQSPRYKIIEKRQSVAFWCNPISGHATLYWYQQILGQGPKLLIQFQNNGVVDDSQLPKDRFSAERLKGVDSTLKIQPAKLEDSAVYLCASSPGTGNSVLTFGAGSRLTVL.

In the case of this clone: A read error is likely here: a far larger clone is one base away. The chain uses TRBV5-4 and TRBJ2-1; perhaps TRBD2 as D (6 bases). This CDR3 region has 13 residues. Trimming shortened V by 4 bases and J by 8 bases, and 13 bases separated the two germline ends. Germline loops: CDR1 SGHNT, CDR2 YYREEE (reference sequence). CDR3 region: CASSQVGEDEQFF. The CDR3, as DNA: TGTGCCAGCAGCCAAGTAGGGGAGGATGAGCAGTTCTTC.

This clone showed up just a few times. It is likely a read error: a sequence one base away is far more abundant. Distinct nucleotide sequences in the sample also encode this CDR3. V usage is TRBV29-1 and J usage is TRBJ2-1; D call uncertain. CDR1 and CDR2 (germline): SQVTM, ANQGSEA. This CDR3 spans 13 amino acids. The V end was cut by 4 bases, the J end by 4 bases, with 11 bases between. The CDR3 bases are TGCAGCGTTGTGGCAGGCGCATACAATGAGCAGTTCTTC. It specifies CSVVAGAYNEQFF.

This clone has only a few counts. V gene TRBV7-3 combines with J gene TRBJ2-1; 8 nucleotides match TRBD1. With V trimmed by 8 bases and J by 6 bases, 9 bases remained unmatched. Germline V gene sequence: CDR1 SGHTA, CDR2 FQGTGA. The CDR3 has 14 residues. Here the CDR3 reads CASPDPTGVNEQFF. CDR3 sequence (DNA): TGTGCCAGCCCCGACCCGACAGGGGTCAATGAGCAGTTCTTC.

There are a few counts of this clone. A far larger clone differs by one base, so this is likely a read error. The V gene is TRBV2, the J gene TRBJ2-7, with D possibly matching TRBD1 (5 bases). Between the trimmed V and J ends, which lost 5 bases and 5 bases, there was a span of 22 bases. The germline CDR1 and CDR2 sequences are SNHLY and FYNNEI. This CDR3 contains 16 residues. The CDR3 DNA follows: TGTGCCAGCAGTTTATCGATCAACAGGATAGGTCACGAGCAGTACTTC. It encodes CASSLSINRIGHEQYF.

Concerning this clone itself: A far larger clone differs by one base, so this is likely a read error. V gene TRBV7-2 combines with J gene TRBJ2-3; 9 bases agree with TRBD2. This CDR3 has 15 residues. V lost 6 bases to trimming and J lost 6 bases; unmatched junction nucleotides: 10. Germline assignment: CDR1 SGHTA and CDR2 FQGNSA. The CDR3 here is CASSQNSGSGDTQYF. The DNA of the CDR3 is TGTGCCAGCAGTCAGAATAGCGGGAGTGGGGATACGCAGTATTTT.

This clone was picked up many times. The rearrangement links TRBV6-6 to TRBJ1-2, with 7 bases aligning to TRBD1. Germline loops: CDR1 MNHNY, CDR2 SVGAGI (reference sequence). Trimming at V came to 2 bases and at J to 7 bases, leaving 7 bases not matched to a gene. This CDR3 region has 14 residues. This CDR3 is CASSYQQGSGGYTF. The CDR3 nucleotides read TGTGCCAGCAGTTACCAACAGGGGAGTGGTGGCTACACCTTC.

This clone occurred a few times. The chain combines TRBV7-6 with TRBJ2-7; 10 positions match TRBD2. The ends lost 1 base at V and 6 bases at J; junction bases unmatched: 6. This CDR3 comprises 15 residues. The germline V gene has CDR1 SGHVS and CDR2 FNYEAQ. CDR3 region: CASSLEPSGGSEQYF. For the CDR3, the DNA is TGTGCCAGCAGCTTAGAACCTAGCGGGGGCAGCGAGCAGTACTTC.